The present entry profiles one T cell receptor beta chain with its context. Its antigen remains unknown. The data are from a study of radiotherapy plus CTLA-4 blockade in lung cancer. Study context: There were objective responses in roughly a sixth of patients, and around 31% had disease control. Study-wide findings and caveats: In blood, after radiotherapy plus ipilimumab, tumor-derived TCR clones expanded. Early clone dynamics of blood T cells, plus interferon-beta, reportedly predicted response best.

Clones were read by immunoSEQ multiplex PCR, and TCRdb kept only the in-frame ones, dropping some. The data contain roughly 44,000 clones, around nine tenths of them seen just once; the ten biggest clones take up approximately 8%. V was clipped by 4 bases and J by 5 bases; unmatched bases: 6. Germline CDR1 and CDR2: SQVTM and ANQGSEA. The CDR3 runs to 14 residues. Sample: peripheral blood, taken from a patient treated with radiotherapy plus ipilimumab. The chain uses TRBV29-1 and TRBJ2-5, with 11 bases fitting TRBD1. The TCR sequence derives from a human donor with non-small cell lung cancer whose response to radiotherapy plus ipilimumab could not be evaluated. Written as DNA, the CDR3 is TGCAGCGTTGGGGGGGACAGGGGGTTGGAGACCCAGTACTTC. Its translation is CSVGGDRGLETQYF.